Listed below are T cell receptor beta chains from one sample, sequenced in a study. One entry per CDR3 protein results from TCRdb running MiXCR on the RT-PCR reads. This sample carries about 700,000 distinct CDR3 sequences, around 14% of them seen once, and the ten largest clones take about 3.9%. Specimen: memory CD4+ T cells from blood. These receptors were collected from a female donor in good health, serving as a healthy control. Each CDR3 is given without its conserved first and last residue.

V gene: TRBV7-9
CDR3 protein: ASSSYLTPVETQY

V gene: TRBV9
CDR3 protein: ASKKGREQRNEQF

V gene: TRBV29-1
CDR3 protein: SVGEEGGIYGYT

V gene: TRBV11-3
CDR3 protein: ASSPRWENEQF

V gene: TRBV12-3/TRBV12-4
CDR3 protein: ASSLRTIY

V gene: TRBV20-1
CDR3 protein: SAQADLSTDTQY

V gene: TRBV10-1
CDR3 protein: ASSAPSGLAGGSYNEQF

V gene: TRBV6-1
CDR3 protein: ASSASLAGEEQF

V gene: TRBV18
CDR3 protein: ASSDRRIQETQY

V gene: TRBV30
CDR3 protein: ASSQETRGRWTEAF

V gene: TRBV20-1
CDR3 protein: SARGLAGPQETQY

V gene: TRBV5-1
CDR3 protein: ASSREGQGSTEAF

V gene: TRBV6-1
CDR3 protein: ASSDPQREGSQEQF

V gene: TRBV6-1
CDR3 protein: ASSENPNQPQH

V gene: TRBV11-2
CDR3 protein: ASSSRLGLAVGGTNEQF

V gene: TRBV5-4
CDR3 protein: ASSPGGTAINYGYT

V gene: TRBV12-3/TRBV12-4
CDR3 protein: ASSLAPSSQGYT

V gene: TRBV20-1
CDR3 protein: SATQRLAGPYEQY

V gene: TRBV29-1
CDR3 protein: SVEARESTEAF

V gene: TRBV10-3
CDR3 protein: AISGDRTEAF

V gene: TRBV6-1
CDR3 protein: ASRVQGYTEAF

V gene: TRBV20-1
CDR3 protein: SARDGRIGNTGELF

V gene: TRBV20-1
CDR3 protein: SAGRTGDQPQH

V gene: TRBV7-2
CDR3 protein: ASSLGVGGGVQDTQY

V gene: TRBV12-3/TRBV12-4
CDR3 protein: ASSRGQGYNQPQH

V gene: TRBV7-2
CDR3 protein: ASSLGGGVQY

V gene: TRBV4-3
CDR3 protein: ATSPVPGFEKLF

V gene: TRBV12-3/TRBV12-4
CDR3 protein: ASRKDYTYNEQF

V gene: TRBV12-3/TRBV12-4
CDR3 protein: ASPRGPANTGELF

V gene: TRBV6-5
CDR3 protein: ASSYSEAGSYEQY

V gene: TRBV7-2
CDR3 protein: ASGLLGGGYEQY

V gene: TRBV7-2
CDR3 protein: ASTPTDLNTEAF

V gene: TRBV5-5
CDR3 protein: ASSLAEYSELITEAF

V gene: TRBV7-2
CDR3 protein: ASSRQGPNTEAF

V gene: TRBV12-3/TRBV12-4
CDR3 protein: ASSLTSGNYNEQF

V gene: TRBV20-1
CDR3 protein: SASRNRGLGNTIY

V gene: TRBV4-1
CDR3 protein: ASSQDPGQGFGYT

V gene: TRBV29-1
CDR3 protein: SVGNWDGRRNYGYT

V gene: TRBV5-1
CDR3 protein: ASSLPGAFDEQF

V gene: TRBV20-1
CDR3 protein: SARGAGGESYNEQF

V gene: TRBV6-5
CDR3 protein: ASSYSTGARYNEQF

V gene: TRBV4-1
CDR3 protein: ASSNSGPDTQY

V gene: TRBV6-2/TRBV6-3
CDR3 protein: ASSYALLTSYEQY

V gene: TRBV5-4
CDR3 protein: ASSLLVEMNTEAF

V gene: TRBV30
CDR3 protein: AWSGFSYEQY

V gene: TRBV4-3
CDR3 protein: ASSQEGTGDYGYT

V gene: TRBV18
CDR3 protein: ASSPGRKYEQY

V gene: TRBV20-1
CDR3 protein: SVSRSIYNEQF

V gene: TRBV18
CDR3 protein: ASSPPSAAKNIQY

V gene: TRBV2
CDR3 protein: ASSEDLPQGAGDTQY